Below, 32 T cell receptor beta chains from the same sample are listed, as sequenced in a study of CD8+ T cells in alopecia areata. Treatment described: oral pan-JAK inhibitor, 5-10 mg twice daily. Following RNA extraction, reverse transcription yielded cDNA that acted as the sequencing template. The table came from immunoSEQ multiplex PCR; TCRdb's copy has only in-frame clones and leaves some out. The sample lists around 120,000 clones, under 65% occurring once. This material consisted of CD4+ T cells sorted from blood, taken at week 4, from a patient treated with tofacitinib. The receptors originated from a human donor with alopecia areata.

This clone has a single count. V is TRBV7-2 and J is TRBJ2-5; no clear D gene. With 4 bases removed from V and 7 bases from J, the gap between germline ends came to 10 bases. CDR1 and CDR2 from the germline V gene are SGHTA and FQGNSA. The CDR3 covers 12 residues. The CDR3 protein is CASSSAAVTQYF. In DNA, the CDR3 is TGTGCCAGCAGCTCTGCCGCGGTGACCCAGTACTTC. Looking up the rest from reference TRBV7-2 and TRBJ2-5 gives the full variable domain: GAGVSQSPSNKVTEKGKDVELRCDPISGHTALYWYRQSLGQGLEFLIYFQGNSAPDKSGLPSDRFSAERTGGSVSTLTIQRTQQEDSAVYLCASSSAAVTQYFGPGTRLLVL.

The chain recombines TRBV25-1 with TRBJ2-6; D ambiguous. Germline values: CDR1 MGHDK, CDR2 SYGVNS. This CDR3 is built from 18 residues. Trimming shortened V by 4 bases and J by 1 base, and 17 bases separated the two germline ends. The CDR3 region has the DNA TGTGCCAGCAGTGGACTGAGCCAGGTGTCTTCTGGGGCCAACGTCCTGACTTTC. This codes for CASSGLSQVSSGANVLTF.

The V and J genes are TRBV15 and TRBJ1-5; D not resolved. The germline V and J ends were trimmed by 1 base and 2 bases, with 12 bases remaining between them. Germline assignment: CDR1 LNHNV and CDR2 YYDKDF (reference sequence). This CDR3 is 16 amino acids long. CDR3 amino acids: CATSRVGTSGNQPQHF. CDR3 nucleotide sequence: TGTGCCACCAGCAGAGTCGGCACCTCTGGCAATCAGCCCCAGCATTTT.

The chain has TRBV30 and TRBJ1-2; D gene ambiguous. V was clipped by 7 bases and J by 4 bases, with 16 bases between them. Germline CDR1 is GTSNPN and CDR2 is SVGIG (reference sequence). CDR3 length: 13 residues. The CDR3 region is CALFWVSAYGYTF. CDR3 in DNA: TGTGCCTTATTTTGGGTCTCCGCCTATGGCTACACCTTC. The full variable domain, in which reference TRBV30 and TRBJ1-2 provide the parts outside the CDR3, is SQTIHQWPATLVQPVGSPLSLECTVEGTSNPNLYWYRQAAGRGLQLLFYSVGIGQISSEVPQNLSASRPQDRQFILSSKKLLLSDSGFYLCALFWVSAYGYTFGSGTRLTVV.

The gene calls are TRBV29-1 and TRBJ2-5, with 8 bases aligning to TRBD1. The CDR3 extends over 14 amino acids. Germline V gene lookup returns CDR1 SQVTM and CDR2 ANQGSEA. Unmatched junction bases numbered 5, after V lost 0 bases and J lost 5 bases. The CDR3 DNA reads TGCAGCGTTGAAGATACCTGGACAGGGGAGACCCAGTACTTC. Translated: CSVEDTWTGETQYF.

The rearrangement joins TRBV29-1 to TRBJ2-4; D perhaps matches TRBD2 (6 bases). Per the germline V gene, CDR1 is SQVTM and CDR2 is ANQGSEA. V was cut by 4 bases and J by 0 bases, with 7 bases left in between. The CDR3 totals 13 residues. The DNA of the CDR3 is TGCAGCGTTGGGAGGGGAGCCAAAAACATTCAGTACTTC. It specifies CSVGRGAKNIQYF.

The gene calls are TRBV10-1 and TRBJ2-1; 7 bases are a match to TRBD2. Germline trimming cut 7 bases from V and 2 bases from J; bases unmatched to any gene: 5. Germline V gene lookup returns CDR1 WNHNN and CDR2 SYGVQD (reference sequence). The CDR3 spans 14 residues. The CDR3 sequence: CASTTGGAYNEQFF. CDR3 in DNA: TGCGCCAGCACTACGGGAGGCGCCTACAATGAGCAGTTCTTC.

J is TRBJ1-2 and V is TRBV25-1; D call uncertain. The germline V gene encodes CDR1 MGHDK and CDR2 SYGVNS. V lost 3 bases to trimming and J lost 10 bases, with 12 bases between them. The CDR3 runs 12 residues. Here the CDR3 reads CASSDRFSDYTF. Written as DNA, the CDR3 is TGTGCCAGCAGTGACCGGTTTAGTGACTACACCTTC.

The CDR3 loop reads CTSSPGQGLGLGYTF. CDR3 DNA sequence: TGCACCAGCAGCCCAGGACAGGGGCTAGGGCTTGGCTACACCTTC. The chain combines TRBV1 with TRBJ1-2; whether TRBD1, the table's D call, matches the DNA was not checked. TRBV1 is classified as a pseudogene. The CDR3 consists of 15 residues.

This clone has only a few counts. V is TRBV29-1 and J is TRBJ2-5, with 8 bases lining up with TRBD2. The germline V gene encodes CDR1 SQVTM and CDR2 ANQGSEA. J lost 1 base, V lost 1 base, and 5 bases had no gene match. This CDR3 contains 15 residues. The CDR3 sequence is CSVEVSGGSQETQYF. CDR3 DNA sequence: TGCAGCGTTGAAGTGTCGGGGGGGTCCCAAGAGACCCAGTACTTC.

This chain connects TRBV30 to TRBJ2-7, with 7 nucleotides matching TRBD1. The junction had 3 bases not matched to a gene; V was cut back by 1 base and J by 3 bases. CDR3 length equals 13 residues. Germline loops: CDR1 GTSNPN, CDR2 SVGIG (reference sequence). CDR3 nucleotide sequence: TGTGCCTGGAGTGATAGACAGGGCTACGAGCAGTACTTC. Translated, it gives CAWSDRQGYEQYF.

This chain links TRBV7-2 with TRBJ2-7; D may be TRBD1 (7 bases). V dropped 0 bases and J dropped 4 bases, with 19 bases sitting between them. Germline values: CDR1 SGHTA, CDR2 FQGNSA. The CDR3 totals 17 residues. CDR3 loop: CASSLASWQGGSYEQYF. Written as DNA, the CDR3 is TGTGCCAGCAGCTTAGCGTCTTGGCAGGGGGGTAGTTACGAGCAGTACTTC.

The chain uses TRBV30 and TRBJ1-2; the D is unclear. The germline V and J ends were trimmed by 3 bases and 4 bases, with 12 bases remaining between them. In germline, CDR1 is GTSNPN, CDR2 SVGIG (reference sequence). The CDR3 length is 13 residues. This CDR3 is CAWSLAGPYGYTF. The CDR3 nucleotides are TGTGCCTGGAGCCTGGCAGGCCCCTATGGCTACACCTTC. Complete variable domain (other parts from reference TRBV30 and TRBJ1-2): SQTIHQWPATLVQPVGSPLSLECTVEGTSNPNLYWYRQAAGRGLQLLFYSVGIGQISSEVPQNLSASRPQDRQFILSSKKLLLSDSGFYLCAWSLAGPYGYTFGSGTRLTVV.

V is TRBV4-3 and J is TRBJ2-3; D not resolved. Germline V gene data show CDR1 as LGHNA and CDR2 as YSLEER. Trimming shortened V by 4 bases and J by 6 bases, and 8 bases separated the two germline ends. This CDR3 has 12 amino acids. CDR3 nucleotide sequence: TGCGCCAGCAGCCTCCAATGGGATACGCAGTATTTT. Translation gives CASSLQWDTQYF.

The chain couples TRBV5-1 to TRBJ1-5; no clear D gene. The V end lost 4 bases, the J end lost 12 bases, and 17 bases lay between the germline ends. The germline V gene encodes CDR1 SGHRS and CDR2 YFSETQ. This CDR3 has 13 residues. The CDR3, as DNA: TGCGCCAGCAGCCTCCGGCACCGGGGTGGCCAGCATTTT. It codes for CASSLRHRGGQHF.

Here the CDR3 DNA reads TGCGCCAGCAGCTTAGACAGCTACCAAGAGACCCAGTACTTC. Its protein product is CASSLDSYQETQYF. The gene calls are TRBV5-1 and TRBJ2-5; possibly TRBD1 for D (5 bases). Looked up from germline, CDR1 is SGHRS and CDR2 is YFSETQ. Between the trimmed V and J ends, which lost 2 bases and 0 bases, there was a span of 8 bases. CDR3 length: 14 residues.

V is TRBV4-3 and J is TRBJ2-7; D may be TRBD1 (6 bases). The germline CDR1 and CDR2 sequences are LGHNA and YSLEER. This CDR3 region has 15 residues. V was shortened by 4 bases and J by 6 bases, with 19 bases between the two germline ends. CDR3 residues: CASSPQGIGAGEQYF. The CDR3 bases are TGCGCCAGCAGCCCACAGGGAATAGGGGCGGGCGAGCAGTACTTC.

This chain links TRBV28 with TRBJ2-1, with 7 positions matching TRBD2. This CDR3 has 17 residues. Germline CDR1 MDHEN, CDR2 SYDVKM. The junction had 8 bases not matched to a gene; V was cut back by 3 bases and J by 0 bases. CDR3: CASSFSPSGNSYNEQFF. CDR3 in DNA: TGTGCCAGCAGTTTCTCACCAAGCGGGAACTCCTACAATGAGCAGTTCTTC.

The chain links TRBV30 to TRBJ1-2, with a tentative D call TRBD1 (5 bases). Trimming took 2 bases from V and 6 from J, leaving 13 bases between them. Germline V lookup: CDR1 GTSNPN, CDR2 SVGIG (reference sequence). This CDR3 region has 13 residues. The CDR3 region has the DNA TGTGCCTGGAGTAGACGGGGCAGGGATGGCTACACCTTC. It is translated as CAWSRRGRDGYTF.

The chain uses TRBV12-5 and TRBJ1-2; a possible D gene is TRBD1 (5 bases). The CDR3 has 15 amino acids. Germline-derived CDR1 and CDR2 are LGHNT and FRNRAP. V shed 2 bases and J shed 8 bases, with 18 bases lying between them. The CDR3 coding sequence is TGTGCTAGTGGTTTGACCGCCCCAGGGCGGGACGGCTACACCTTC. This encodes CASGLTAPGRDGYTF.

V is TRBV4-1 and J is TRBJ2-2, with D hard to call. V was cut by 0 bases and J by 2 bases, with 4 bases left in between. Per the germline V gene, CDR1 is MGHRA and CDR2 is YSYEKL. This CDR3 spans 14 amino acids. Here the CDR3 reads CASSQDRNTGELFF. CDR3 nucleotides: TGCGCCAGCAGCCAAGATAGAAACACCGGGGAGCTGTTTTTT.

The chain employs TRBV15 and TRBJ2-2; 16 nucleotides line up with TRBD2. The junction had 7 bases not matched to a gene; V was cut back by 0 bases and J by 6 bases. The CDR3 extends over 19 amino acids. The germline V gene encodes CDR1 LNHNV and CDR2 YYDKDF (reference sequence). CDR3 coding DNA: TGTGCCACCAGCAGAGATCGGGGACTAGCGGGAGGGCCGGCCGGGGAGCTGTTTTTT. This translates into CATSRDRGLAGGPAGELFF.

The chain has TRBV5-1 and TRBJ2-5; 10 bases match TRBD2. The germline gives CDR1 SGHRS, CDR2 YFSETQ. CDR3 size: 15 residues. Trimming took 4 bases from V and 4 from J; bases not matched to a gene: 7. For the CDR3, the DNA is TGCGCCAGCAGCCAAAGGACTAGCGGTGGAGAGACCCAGTACTTC. It specifies CASSQRTSGGETQYF.

This chain links TRBV19 with TRBJ2-5, with TRBD2 matching over 7 bases. CDR3 length: 13 residues. J lost 4 bases, V lost 5 bases, and 4 bases had no gene match. Germline-derived CDR1 and CDR2 are LNHDA and SQIVND (reference sequence). The CDR3, as DNA: TGTGCCAGTAGTTTCGAGCGGGGAGAGACCCAGTACTTC. It encodes CASSFERGETQYF.

Ten or more counts support this clone. This chain uses TRBV7-9 with TRBJ1-1; TRBD1 matches at 7 bases. This CDR3 is built from 15 residues. With 5 bases clipped from V and 2 bases from J, the junction kept 8 bases outside the gene matches. Germline CDR1 SEHNR, CDR2 FQNEAQ (reference sequence). The CDR3: CASSIGQAGNTEAFF. CDR3 nucleotides: TGTGCCAGCAGCATTGGACAGGCGGGCAACACTGAAGCTTTCTTT.

In this sample, this clone turned up a few times. The rearrangement joins TRBV29-1 to TRBJ2-3; 9 nucleotides agree with TRBD2. The CDR3 loop spans 14 amino acids. Germline loops: CDR1 SQVTM, CDR2 ANQGSEA. With 6 bases clipped from V and 5 bases from J, the junction kept 9 bases outside the gene matches. The CDR3 nucleotides are TGCAGCGTAGCGCGGGGGGGCCGTGGAGATACGCAGTATTTT. Its protein is CSVARGGRGDTQYF.

V gene TRBV11-1 combines with J gene TRBJ1-2; D is ambiguous. In germline, CDR1 is SGHAT, CDR2 FQDESV (reference sequence). This CDR3 has 12 residues. Trimming stripped 3 bases from V and 8 bases from J, with 10 bases between. CDR3 bases: TGTGCCAGCAGCTTCGGATATCAGGGCTACACCTTC. Translated: CASSFGYQGYTF.

This clone was seen only a few times. The genes are TRBV5-1 and TRBJ2-3, with 7 positions matching TRBD1. CDR1 is SGHRS and CDR2 is YFSETQ in the germline V gene. The CDR3 is 13 amino acids. J was trimmed by 0 bases and V by 5 bases; bases with no gene match: 0. For the CDR3, the DNA is TGCGCCAGCAGACAGGGGAGCACAGATACGCAGTATTTT. Translated: CASRQGSTDTQYF.

The V call is TRBV4-3, the J call TRBJ1-2; a possible D gene is TRBD1 (6 bases). CDR1 and CDR2 (germline): LGHNA, YSLEER. The germline V and J ends were trimmed by 4 bases and 8 bases, with 17 bases remaining between them. CDR3 length: 14 residues. CDR3 bases: TGCGCCAGCAGCCCTCCTACAGGGCTGGGAGGCTACACCTTC. This sequence encodes CASSPPTGLGGYTF.

This clone was seen a single time. The chain couples TRBV20-1 to TRBJ2-1; the D gene is possibly TRBD1 (5 bases). CDR3 length: 11 amino acids. With 5 bases removed from V and 10 bases from J, the gap between germline ends came to 12 bases. The germline V gene encodes CDR1 DFQATT and CDR2 SNEGSKA (reference sequence). CDR3 sequence reads: CSAPTGREQFF. Here the CDR3 DNA reads TGCAGTGCTCCAACAGGACGAGAGCAGTTCTTC.

DNA of the CDR3: TGTGCCACCAGGCCTCAACGGGGCGCGAACACCGGGGAGCTGTTTTTT. Its protein is CATRPQRGANTGELFF. The V and J genes are TRBV15 and TRBJ2-2; D possibly uses TRBD1 or TRBD2 (5 bases each). V shed 6 bases and J shed 0 bases, with 14 bases lying between them. The length of the CDR3 is 16 residues. Germline values: CDR1 LNHNV, CDR2 YYDKDF (reference sequence).

The chain carries TRBV4-1 and TRBJ1-5; 7 bases map to TRBD1. The germline CDR1 and CDR2 sequences are MGHRA and YSYEKL. The CDR3 is made up of 16 amino acids. V lost 1 base, J lost 6 bases, and 9 bases stayed unmatched. The CDR3 DNA follows: TGCGCCAGCAGCCAAGGGGTAGACAGGGAAGGTCAGCCCCAGCATTTT. It codes for CASSQGVDREGQPQHF.